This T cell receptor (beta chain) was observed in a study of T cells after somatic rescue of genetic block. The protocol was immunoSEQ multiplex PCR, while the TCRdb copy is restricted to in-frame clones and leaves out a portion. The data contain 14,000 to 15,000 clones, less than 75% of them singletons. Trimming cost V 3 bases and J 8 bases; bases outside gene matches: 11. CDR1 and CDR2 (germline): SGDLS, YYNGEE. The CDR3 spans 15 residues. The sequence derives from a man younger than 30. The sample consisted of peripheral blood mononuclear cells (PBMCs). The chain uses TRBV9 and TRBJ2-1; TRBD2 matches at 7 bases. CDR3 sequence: CASSERLGLVDEQFF. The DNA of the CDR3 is TGTGCCAGCAGCGAGAGACTAGGACTAGTCGATGAGCAGTTCTTC.